Described below is a single T cell receptor (beta chain) sequence and its context. This clone was detected only once. Its target antigen remains unknown. The input lacks base qualities; no much larger clone sits a single base away. No therapy was being received by patients at the time of sample collection, although prior treatments had ranged from chemotherapy, radiotherapy, surgery and immunotherapy to none. Thawed cells were enriched for T lymphocytes with a negative-selection kit, adding EpCAM beads for tumor-infiltrating lymphocytes. Memory CD8 T cells were sorted as CD8+CD4-CD45RA- cells irrespective of CCR7 expression. Peripheral blood mononuclear cells were obtained using a Ficoll-Paque PLUS gradient and were cryopreserved prior to analysis. On a FACSAria II, each population was sorted to about 99% purity, and the resulting cell pellets were frozen for TCR sequencing with no culture step. The record originates from a study of CD39 and CD103 CD8 tumor-infiltrating T cells (dated by TCRdb to 2016 to 2019). With respect to the entire study: An HPV-positive HNSCC, an HPV-negative HNSCC, an ovarian cancer and a melanoma patient were represented in the repertoire comparisons shown. Deep sequencing of TCRbeta CDR3 was used to compare the repertoires of CD8 TIL subsets, defined by CD103 and CD39, against those of peripheral memory CD8 T cells.

The V and J ends are trimmed by 4 bases and 2 bases, leaving 9 bases between them. Including the terminal cysteine and phenylalanine, the CDR3 comprises 13 residues. Only the CDR3 portion is preserved as DNA: 39 bases, with reading frame beginning at the first base. Looking up the germline V gene yields CDR1 MDHEN and CDR2 SYDVKM. Summary of the overall study and its limitations: DP CD8 TILs appeared to be more oligoclonal than DN and SP CD8 TILs and blood memory CD8 T cells, with about 56-90% covered by the top 30 clonotypes. Clonotypes from DN TILs largely overlapped with peripheral memory CD8 repertoires, while clonotypes from DP TILs were only rarely found in blood or uninvolved lymph node.

Genomic DNA was extracted with the DNeasy Blood and Tissue Kit from around 10,000 to 100,000 sorted cells per subset. The immunoSEQ service sequenced and mapped the TCRbeta V-J or V-D-J regions, with coverage above 10x for each sample. As for how the authors treated the data: Analysis was restricted to productive rearrangements exported from the immunoSEQ Analyzer platform, and clonality was assessed using the 500 most abundant clones. Repertoire overlap between populations was quantified with the Morisita-Horn similarity index and the Jaccard index. Morisita-Horn similarity between CD8 T-cell subset TCR repertoires was measured in a handful of cancer patients. TCRdb took this table from immuneACCESS and kept in-frame rearrangements with V and J called. Such tables lack part of the clones; where checked against another copy, unresolved V genes explain under half of the gap, and the rest is unexplained. The V and J calls and clone size are taken from that table; D and trimming were inferred from the DNA. The sample contains approximately 8,000 clones, around two thirds of them found a single time. The ten largest clones represent nearly 60% of the sample.

Sequencing was carried out using CD8+ T cells sorted from blood. Read against the paper, the sample's cell subset or site label means: total memory CD8 T cells (CD45RA-CCR7+/-) from blood or uninvolved lymph node. The receptor was derived from a human donor with head and neck squamous cell carcinoma. In this chain, TRBV28 is recombined with TRBJ2-7; the D gene cannot be named for sure. DNA sequence: TGTGCCAGCAGTTACGGTCCGACCTACGAGCAGTACTTC. Its product reads: CASSYGPTYEQYF.